There are many counts of the clone carrying this T cell receptor (beta chain). Its specificity is unknown. TCRdb reprocessed the 5' RACE reads with MiXCR, giving one entry per CDR3 protein. The repertoire holds roughly 120,000 distinct CDR3 sequences, with about 6.8% as singletons. Trimming shortened V by 3 bases and J by 4 bases, and 4 bases separated the two germline ends. CDR1 is MDHEN, CDR2 SYDVKM, per germline. This CDR3 contains 13 residues. This entry belongs to a study of T cells after yellow fever vaccination. Looking at the study overall: Fractions with few cells were prepared using SMART-Seq v4 Ultra Low Input.

Study-level results: There was a possibility that FACS-sorted repertoires contained abundant clonotypes contaminating from the bulk population. Subsequent to the booster, the majority of primary-vaccination clones reappeared (less than 97% CD4, about 90% CD8).

The sample here was CD4+ T cells sorted from PBMCs, taken about 49 days after the first yellow fever vaccination. This TCR came from a man younger than 35 who received the YFV17D yellow fever vaccine. The chain has TRBV28 and TRBJ2-6; D ambiguous. The CDR3 sequence is CASSLDGANVLTF. CDR3 DNA sequence: TGTGCCAGCAGTTTGGACGGGGCCAACGTCCTGACTTTC.